The next 25 T cell receptor beta chains were all read from a single sample in a study of shared clonotypes between healthy human individuals. TCRdb's table, derived via immunoSEQ multiplex PCR, lists solely in-frame clones and lacks some. The data show 2 million to 2.5 million clones, with just under 95% seen just once and 0.3% to 0.45% held by the top ten. The sample was naive CD4+ T cells from PBMCs. Documented subset: CD45RA+ positively selected. All receptors derive from a young man in good health. Some clones in this sample may be carry-over from other donors' samples.

This clone was observed a few times. The rearrangement joins TRBV19 to TRBJ1-3; D not certain. V was clipped by 8 bases and J by 1 base, with 15 bases between them. Germline loops: CDR1 LNHDA, CDR2 SQIVND (reference sequence). This CDR3 spans 15 amino acids. CDR3 residues: CASSASAQSGNTIYF. As DNA, the CDR3 is TGTGCCAGTTCCGCTTCCGCACAGTCTGGAAACACCATATATTTT.

The V and J genes are TRBV14 and TRBJ2-3; D unclear. V was cut by 0 bases and J by 4 bases, with 17 bases left in between. Germline lookup yields CDR1 SGHDN and CDR2 FVKESK. The CDR3 is 17 amino acids. The CDR3 nucleotides read TGTGCCAGCAGCCAAGATTCCTTCCGGGCAGGAGCAGATACGCAGTATTTT. Encoded protein: CASSQDSFRAGADTQYF. Filled out from reference TRBV14 and TRBJ2-3, the complete variable domain reads EAGVTQFPSHSVIEKGQTVTLRCDPISGHDNLYWYRRVMGKEIKFLLHFVKESKQDESGMPNNRFLAERTGGTYSTLKVQPAELEDSGVYFCASSQDSFRAGADTQYFGPGTRLTVL.

The chain couples TRBV5-4 to TRBJ2-5; D might be TRBD1 or TRBD2, each matching 5 bases. CDR1 SGHNT and CDR2 YYREEE come from the germline V gene (reference sequence). Trimming took 4 bases from V and 1 from J, leaving 11 bases between them. The CDR3 sequence is 14 residues long. CDR3 protein: CASSPPGPQETQYF. The CDR3 nucleotides are TGTGCCAGCAGCCCTCCGGGGCCCCAAGAGACCCAGTACTTC.

This chain joins TRBV5-1 and TRBJ2-3, with 9 positions matching TRBD1. The CDR3 contains 15 residues. Germline V gene sequence: CDR1 SGHRS, CDR2 YFSETQ. V shed 4 bases and J 5 bases; nucleotides not matched to a gene: 8. As DNA, the CDR3 is TGCGCCAGCAGCGAAGCGGGACAGGGAAGAGATACGCAGTATTTT. This translates into CASSEAGQGRDTQYF.

V gene TRBV28 combines with J gene TRBJ1-5; D call uncertain. The germline V gene encodes CDR1 MDHEN and CDR2 SYDVKM. V was pared by 5 bases and J by 0 bases, with 14 bases between. The CDR3 consists of 16 residues. CDR3 sequence reads: CASSRGRAYSNQPQHF. As DNA, the CDR3 is TGTGCCAGCAGTCGCGGCCGGGCTTATAGCAATCAGCCCCAGCATTTT.

V usage is TRBV5-5 and J usage is TRBJ2-2; D is unresolved. This CDR3 is built from 16 residues. Germline CDR1 is SGHKS and CDR2 is YYEKEE (reference sequence). V was trimmed by 4 bases and J by 6 bases, leaving 19 bases between them. The CDR3 reads CASSTFWDIVSGELFF. CDR3 sequence (DNA): TGTGCCAGCAGCACATTTTGGGATATAGTGTCCGGGGAGCTGTTTTTT. Supplemented by reference TRBV5-5 and TRBJ2-2, the full variable domain reads DAGVTQSPTHLIKTRGQQVTLRCSPISGHKSVSWYQQVLGQGPQFIFQYYEKEERGRGNFPDRFSARQFPNYSSELNVNALLLGDSALYLCASSTFWDIVSGELFFGEGSRLTVL.

This rearrangement joins TRBV5-1 to TRBJ2-7; D unclear. This CDR3 is built from 14 residues. CDR1 and CDR2 (germline): SGHRS, YFSETQ. The V gene lost 3 bases and the J gene lost 3 bases, with 13 bases spanning the gap. The CDR3 loop is CASSSDSPNYEQYF. Here the CDR3 DNA reads TGCGCCAGCAGCTCAGACTCTCCCAACTACGAGCAGTACTTC.

V and J are TRBV7-6 and TRBJ2-7; TRBD2 agrees at 10 bases. After removal of 1 base from V and 4 bases from J, the junction contained 7 bases not matched to a gene. The CDR3 runs to 16 residues. Germline CDR1 SGHVS, CDR2 FNYEAQ. CDR3 protein: CASSLVGSSGSYEQYF. The DNA for the CDR3 is TGTGCCAGCAGCTTAGTGGGGTCTAGCGGGAGTTACGAGCAGTACTTC. Full variable domain (outside the CDR3, taken from reference TRBV7-6 and TRBJ2-7): GAGVSQSPRYKVTKRGQDVALRCDPISGHVSLYWYRQALGQGPEFLTYFNYEAQQDKSGLPNDRFSAERPEGSISTLTIQRTEQRDSAMYRCASSLVGSSGSYEQYFGPGTRLTVT.

J is TRBJ2-7 and V is TRBV4-3, with D unclear. Trimming shortened V by 1 base and J by 5 bases, and 12 bases separated the two germline ends. The CDR3 loop spans 14 amino acids. Germline loops: CDR1 LGHNA, CDR2 YSLEER. CDR3 sequence: CASSQGDSRDEQYF. CDR3 in DNA: TGCGCCAGCAGCCAAGGGGATAGTCGCGACGAGCAGTACTTC.

This chain links TRBV30 with TRBJ2-7; TRBD2 aligns across 9 bases. The CDR3 has 13 residues. V shed 2 bases, J shed 4 bases, and the junction held 3 bases outside the gene matches. Germline-derived CDR1 and CDR2 are GTSNPN and SVGIG (reference sequence). CDR3 amino acids: CAWSPTSGYEQYF. CDR3 nucleotide sequence: TGTGCCTGGAGTCCCACTAGCGGGTACGAGCAGTACTTC.

V is TRBV28 and J is TRBJ2-7; no definite D call. The CDR3 spans 14 residues. The V gene lost 5 bases and the J gene lost 4 bases, with 15 bases spanning the gap. The germline gives CDR1 MDHEN, CDR2 SYDVKM. The CDR3 nucleotides read TGTGCCAGCAGTGCCCCCGGCCCGAGTTACGAGCAGTACTTC. It yields the protein CASSAPGPSYEQYF.

The rearrangement joins TRBV5-6 to TRBJ2-2, with a weak D call TRBD2 (6 bases). The germline V gene encodes CDR1 SGHDT and CDR2 YYEEEE. V shed 5 bases and J shed 4 bases, with 18 bases lying between them. This CDR3 is 16 amino acids long. As DNA, the CDR3 is TGTGCCAGCAGACGGGACTCTCGAAAGTTCACCGGGGAGCTGTTTTTT. Amino acids: CASRRDSRKFTGELFF. Complete variable domain (other parts from reference TRBV5-6 and TRBJ2-2): DAGVTQSPTHLIKTRGQQVTLRCSPKSGHDTVSWYQQALGQGPQFIFQYYEEEERQRGNFPDRFSGHQFPNYSSELNVNALLLGDSALYLCASRRDSRKFTGELFFGEGSRLTVL.

The rearrangement links TRBV30 to TRBJ2-7; D perhaps matches TRBD1 (5 bases). The CDR3 runs to 12 residues. The germline gives CDR1 GTSNPN, CDR2 SVGIG (reference sequence). Trimming removed 2 bases from V and 2 bases from J, with 7 bases in between. Here the CDR3 DNA reads TGTGCCTGGAGTCCAGGGACCTACGAGCAGTACTTC. Its protein is CAWSPGTYEQYF.

This chain joins TRBV7-2 and TRBJ2-1; TRBD1 matches at 7 bases. V shed 4 bases and J 5 bases; nucleotides not matched to a gene: 11. CDR1 and CDR2 from the germline V gene are SGHTA and FQGNSA. The CDR3 spans 16 residues. CDR3 loop: CASSSQPGGADNEQFF. DNA for the CDR3: TGTGCCAGCAGCTCCCAGCCAGGGGGAGCGGACAATGAGCAGTTCTTC.

The rearrangement joins TRBV4-3 to TRBJ2-2, with TRBD1 matching over 7 bases. Trimming removed 0 bases from V and 1 base from J; junction bases left unmatched: 2. CDR1 and CDR2 from the germline V gene are LGHNA and YSLEER. This CDR3 has 16 amino acids. CDR3 nucleotides: TGCGCCAGCAGCCAAGACAGGGGGTTGAACACCGGGGAGCTGTTTTTT. This translates into CASSQDRGLNTGELFF.

The chain uses TRBV5-1 and TRBJ1-4; D gene unclear. The CDR3 is made up of 16 amino acids. The germline V gene encodes CDR1 SGHRS and CDR2 YFSETQ. With 0 bases removed from V and 3 bases from J, the gap between germline ends came to 12 bases. The CDR3 here is CASSLGPGIPNEKLFF. The CDR3 region has the DNA TGCGCCAGCAGCTTGGGCCCCGGGATCCCTAATGAAAAACTGTTTTTT.

The gene calls are TRBV5-1 and TRBJ1-1; 8 bases line up with TRBD1. The V and J ends lost 2 bases and 11 bases, in that order; junction bases with no gene match: 11. Per the germline V gene, CDR1 is SGHRS and CDR2 is YFSETQ. This CDR3 is built from 14 residues. CDR3 residues: CASSFHPQGAAAFF. CDR3 DNA sequence: TGCGCCAGCAGCTTCCATCCTCAGGGGGCCGCGGCTTTCTTT.

In its sample, this clone was seen once. The chain has TRBV5-1 and TRBJ2-2; D unclear. Deletions cut 3 bases from V and 4 bases from J, with 13 bases between. The CDR3 is 15 residues long. Germline V gives CDR1 SGHRS, CDR2 YFSETQ. CDR3 coding DNA: TGCGCCAGCAGCTCGGCCCCAATGGCCACCGGGGAGCTGTTTTTT. Translated, it gives CASSSAPMATGELFF.

The V gene is TRBV7-8, the J gene TRBJ2-7; 15 bases are a match to TRBD2. Germline V gene lookup returns CDR1 SGHVS and CDR2 FQNEAQ. Trimming removed 5 bases from V and 3 bases from J; junction bases left unmatched: 8. This CDR3 contains 17 residues. CDR3 nucleotides: TGTGCCAGCAGCCCCGGACTAGCGGGAGGGATTTACTACGAGCAGTACTTC. The encoded protein is CASSPGLAGGIYYEQYF.

The chain has TRBV28 and TRBJ1-5, with D tentatively TRBD1 (5 bases). With 5 bases removed from V and 4 bases from J, the gap between germline ends came to 12 bases. The CDR3 runs to 14 residues. Germline-derived CDR1 and CDR2 are MDHEN and SYDVKM. CDR3 in amino acids: CASSIRGTNQPQHF. CDR3 coding DNA: TGTGCCAGCAGTATACGGGGCACTAATCAGCCCCAGCATTTT.

The table lists this clone with a count of one. The chain joins TRBV5-1 to TRBJ2-7; no clear D. CDR1 is SGHRS and CDR2 is YFSETQ in the germline V gene. The CDR3 length is 12 residues. Trimming stripped 3 bases from V and 7 bases from J, with 11 bases between. The CDR3 sequence: CASSWPDREQYF. The CDR3 coding sequence is TGCGCCAGCAGCTGGCCTGATAGGGAGCAGTACTTC.

The chain is built from TRBV27 and TRBJ2-3; tentatively, D is TRBD2 (6 bases). The V end was cut by 3 bases, the J end by 3 bases, with 16 bases between. Looked up from germline, CDR1 is MNHEY and CDR2 is SMNVEV (reference sequence). The CDR3 is made up of 16 amino acids. CDR3 residues: CASSFSPTRGTDTQYF. CDR3 DNA sequence: TGTGCCAGCAGTTTCTCCCCCACCCGGGGGACAGATACGCAGTATTTT.

The rearrangement joins TRBV5-1 to TRBJ1-2; 8 bases match TRBD1. Trimming cost V 4 bases and J 2 bases; bases outside gene matches: 10. The germline CDR1 and CDR2 sequences are SGHRS and YFSETQ. The CDR3 is made up of 16 amino acids. As DNA, the CDR3 is TGCGCCAGCAGCCCCGGACAGGGAGAAGGAAACTATGGCTACACCTTC. Amino acids: CASSPGQGEGNYGYTF.

The rearrangement uses TRBV5-8 and TRBJ1-3; 8 bases line up with TRBD1. V was clipped by 5 bases and J by 3 bases; unmatched bases: 4. The CDR3 has 14 residues. Germline CDR1 SGHTS, CDR2 YDEGEE. CDR3 sequence (DNA): TGTGCCAGCAGTCCAGGGGGCTATGGAAACACCATATATTTT. Protein sequence: CASSPGGYGNTIYF.

The chain employs TRBV2 and TRBJ2-7; 8 bases fit TRBD2. The germline CDR1 and CDR2 sequences are SNHLY and FYNNEI. The V gene end was trimmed by 6 bases and the J gene end by 4 bases; junction bases not matched to a gene: 11. The CDR3 is made up of 15 amino acids. The chain's CDR3 is CASRGLGAGEYEQYF. DNA of the CDR3: TGTGCCAGCAGGGGGTTGGGAGCGGGAGAGTACGAGCAGTACTTC.